This entry features one T cell receptor beta chain sequence. The antigen is unknown. This sample was included in a study of blood T cells in healthy people across ages. The extraction recovered at least 6 micrograms of total RNA per sample. Combining a sample-barcoded 5' primer with a J-beta primer mix, a second PCR ran for roughly 7 to 12 cycles. TCRdb re-called the 5' RACE reads with MiXCR, one entry per CDR3 protein. Here the sample spans about 1,400,000 distinct CDR3 sequences, approximately 63% being singletons. Notes on the study in general: Percentage of naive T cells showed a strong correlation with TCR beta diversity.

The specimen was blood. The TCR comes from a man younger than 35 in good health.

CDR3 nucleotides: TGTGCCAGCAGCCAAGATCTAACGGATGCCTACGAGCAGTACTTC. Its protein product is CASSQDLTDAYEQYF. The chain links TRBV3-1 to TRBJ2-7; D gene unclear. The V gene's germline CDR1 is LGHDT and CDR2 YNNKEL (reference sequence). Trimming took 0 bases from V and 2 from J, leaving 11 bases between them. CDR3 length: 15 residues.